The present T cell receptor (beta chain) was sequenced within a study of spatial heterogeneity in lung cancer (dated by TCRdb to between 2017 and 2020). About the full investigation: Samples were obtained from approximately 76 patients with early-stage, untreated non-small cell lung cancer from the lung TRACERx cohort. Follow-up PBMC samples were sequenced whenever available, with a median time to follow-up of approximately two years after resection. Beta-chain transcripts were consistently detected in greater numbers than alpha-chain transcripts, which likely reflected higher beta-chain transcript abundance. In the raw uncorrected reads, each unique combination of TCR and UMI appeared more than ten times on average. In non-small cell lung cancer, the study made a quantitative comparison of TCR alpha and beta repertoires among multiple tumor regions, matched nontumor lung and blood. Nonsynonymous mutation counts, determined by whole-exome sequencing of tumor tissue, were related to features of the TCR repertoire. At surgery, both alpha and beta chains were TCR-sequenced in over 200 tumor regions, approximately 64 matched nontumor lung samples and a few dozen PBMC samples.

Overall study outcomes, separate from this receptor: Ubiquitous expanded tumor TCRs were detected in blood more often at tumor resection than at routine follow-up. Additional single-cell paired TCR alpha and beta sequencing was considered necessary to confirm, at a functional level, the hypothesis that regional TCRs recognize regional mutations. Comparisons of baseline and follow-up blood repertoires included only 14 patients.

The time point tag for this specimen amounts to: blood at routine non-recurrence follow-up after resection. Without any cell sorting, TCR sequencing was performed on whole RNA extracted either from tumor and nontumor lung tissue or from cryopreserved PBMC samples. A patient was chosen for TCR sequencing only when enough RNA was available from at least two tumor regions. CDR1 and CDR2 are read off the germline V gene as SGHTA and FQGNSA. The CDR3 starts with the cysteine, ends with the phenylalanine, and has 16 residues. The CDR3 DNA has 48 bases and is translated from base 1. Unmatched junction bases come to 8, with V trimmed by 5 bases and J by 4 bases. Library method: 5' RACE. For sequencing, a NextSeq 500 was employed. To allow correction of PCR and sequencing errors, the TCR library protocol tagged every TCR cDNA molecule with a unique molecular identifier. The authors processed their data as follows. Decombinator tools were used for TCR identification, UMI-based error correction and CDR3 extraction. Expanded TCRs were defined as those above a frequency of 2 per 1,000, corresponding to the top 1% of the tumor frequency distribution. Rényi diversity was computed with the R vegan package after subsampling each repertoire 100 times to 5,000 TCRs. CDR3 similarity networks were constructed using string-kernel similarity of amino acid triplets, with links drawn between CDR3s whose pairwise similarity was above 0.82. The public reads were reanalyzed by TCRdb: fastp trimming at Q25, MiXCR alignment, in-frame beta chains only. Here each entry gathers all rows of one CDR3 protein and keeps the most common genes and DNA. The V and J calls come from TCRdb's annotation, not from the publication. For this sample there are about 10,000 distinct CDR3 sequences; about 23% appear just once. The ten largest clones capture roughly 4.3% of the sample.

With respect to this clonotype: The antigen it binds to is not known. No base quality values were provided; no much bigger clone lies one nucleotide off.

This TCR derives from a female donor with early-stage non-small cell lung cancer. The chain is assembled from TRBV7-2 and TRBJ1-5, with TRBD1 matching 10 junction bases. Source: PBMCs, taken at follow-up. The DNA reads TGTGCCAGCAGCCTATGGACAGGGGGATCAAATCAGCCCCAGCATTTT. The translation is CASSLWTGGSNQPQHF.